This T cell receptor (beta chain) was recovered during a study of human versus mouse CDR3 diversity and MHC coevolution. Study context: Reportedly, immunoSEQ detects one in 200,000 T cells with minimized PCR bias. Study-wide points: Mice had fewer CDR3 deletions and insertions than humans on average. iCHAO1 estimated the human TCR beta repertoire at about 1.6 million clonotypes. Human T cells were selected on more than five MHC II alleles.

The CDR3 sequence is 16 residues long. V lost 0 bases and J 5 bases, leaving 15 bases between the germline ends. The germline gives CDR1 SGHNT, CDR2 YYREEE (reference sequence). Concerning this clone: Its antigen is unknown.

The protocol was immunoSEQ multiplex PCR, while the TCRdb copy is restricted to in-frame clones and leaves out a portion. Among tens of thousands of clones listed, 94% were seen once. This clonotype was sampled from a person between 55 and 69 years old in good health. The chain couples TRBV5-4 to TRBJ2-4, with D tentatively TRBD2 (5 bases). Input material: naive CD4+ T cells from blood. The subset: CD45RO-negative CD62L-positive naive CD4 T cells. This chain's CDR3 is CASSLDLGSAENIQYF. DNA for the CDR3: TGTGCCAGCAGCTTGGACCTGGGGAGCGCGGAAAACATTCAGTACTTC. The entire variable domain, with the rest obtained from reference TRBV5-4 and TRBJ2-4, is as follows: ETGVTQSPTHLIKTRGQQVTLRCSSQSGHNTVSWYQQALGQGPQFIFQYYREEENGRGNFPPRFSGLQFPNYSSELNVNALELDDSALYLCASSLDLGSAENIQYFGAGTRLSVL.